These 18 T cell receptor beta chains were all obtained from the same sample, sequenced in a study of vaccination and CD4 T cells after COVID-19. The Oncomine TCR Beta short-read assay was applied to DNA of cultured CD4+ T cells. Using its own MiXCR run on the PCR reads, TCRdb lists one record per CDR3 protein. The sample holds about 10,000 distinct CDR3 sequences, approximately 46% seen once. These receptors are not linked to any known antigen. The treatment denotes: 10-day PBMC culture with coronavirus spike peptide pools or control peptides (ViraFEST assay). The sequencing sample was made of CD4+ T cells from blood, cultured in vitro. The receptors originated from a human donor who had recovered from COVID-19.

The chain employs TRBV19 and TRBJ2-1, with 7 bases that match TRBD2. Germline V CDR1 and CDR2: LNHDA, SQIVND (reference sequence). The CDR3 has 15 amino acids. The trim removed 5 bases at V and 1 base at J, leaving 5 bases unmatched. The CDR3 spells CASSRERGSYNEQFF. In DNA form, the CDR3 reads TGTGCCAGTAGTCGGGAGCGGGGATCCTACAATGAGCAGTTCTTC.

The J gene is TRBJ2-5, the V gene TRBV7-6, with D maybe TRBD1 (6 bases). Germline V gene data show CDR1 as SGHVS and CDR2 as FNYEAQ. CDR3 size: 18 residues. V lost 2 bases to trimming and J lost 0 bases, with 19 bases between them. CDR3 loop: CASSLRTVLNLYQETQYF. The CDR3 DNA follows: TGTGCCAGCAGCTTACGGACAGTGCTTAATCTGTACCAAGAGACCCAGTACTTC.

The CDR3 here is CSVESMSTGYGTEAFF. The CDR3 nucleotides read TGCAGCGTTGAAAGTATGAGTACAGGGTATGGCACTGAAGCTTTCTTT. The chain links TRBV29-1 to TRBJ1-1, with TRBD1 as a possible D gene (6 bases). The V gene's germline CDR1 is SQVTM and CDR2 ANQGSEA. The CDR3 totals 16 residues. Deletions cut 2 bases from V and 4 bases from J, with 20 bases between.

This clonotype was picked up a small number of times. The rearrangement joins TRBV7-2 to TRBJ2-1, with TRBD2 matching over 15 bases. The CDR3 loop spans 17 amino acids. Trimming took 4 bases from V and 7 from J; bases not matched to a gene: 8. Germline V gene sequence: CDR1 SGHTA, CDR2 FQGNSA. The CDR3 loop is CASSSRTSGGAVNEQFF. The CDR3, as DNA: TGTGCCAGCAGCTCTAGGACTAGCGGGGGGGCAGTAAATGAGCAGTTCTTC.

V usage is TRBV6-5 and J usage is TRBJ1-6, with D possibly being TRBD1 (6 bases). Germline CDR1 MNHEY, CDR2 SVGAGI. V was cut by 0 bases and J by 0 bases, with 12 bases left in between. This CDR3 region has 18 residues. The CDR3 coding sequence is TGTGCCAGCAGTTACTCGATGCAGGGGAGCTCCTATAATTCACCCCTCCACTTT. Residues: CASSYSMQGSSYNSPLHF.

This rearrangement joins TRBV5-6 to TRBJ1-2, with a weak D call TRBD1 (5 bases). The ends were cut back, 2 bases at V and 2 bases at J, with 25 bases in the middle. The germline V gene has CDR1 SGHDT and CDR2 YYEEEE. The CDR3 extends over 19 amino acids. The CDR3 DNA sequence: TGTGCCAGCAGCTTTATGTACGGAAGGCCACAGGAGGAAAACTATGGCTACACCTTC. This translates into CASSFMYGRPQEENYGYTF.

The chain uses TRBV6-1 and TRBJ1-2; D not resolved. This CDR3 is 13 amino acids long. In germline, CDR1 is MNHNS, CDR2 SASEGT. V lost 5 bases, J lost 3 bases, and 10 bases lay in between. The CDR3 loop reads CASSTREYYGYTF. The CDR3 DNA sequence: TGTGCCAGCAGTACGAGGGAGTACTATGGCTACACCTTC.

This clonotype has a handful of counts. The rearrangement links TRBV20-1 to TRBJ2-3; no firm D call. V dropped 1 base and J dropped 6 bases, with 14 bases sitting between them. The CDR3 totals 14 residues. Germline CDR1 and CDR2: DFQATT and SNEGSKA (reference sequence). The DNA of the CDR3 is TGCAGTGCTAGAGGTGGCTCGGCTGGGGATACGCAGTATTTT. This encodes CSARGGSAGDTQYF.

CDR3 region: CASSLEGPSLSPLHF. The CDR3 DNA reads as TGTGCCAGCAGTTTGGAGGGACCAAGCCTTTCACCCCTCCACTTT. This chain joins TRBV27 and TRBJ1-6, with D tentatively TRBD1 (5 bases). Trimming took off 3 bases at V and 9 bases at J, with 15 bases between the two ends. Looked up from germline, CDR1 is MNHEY and CDR2 is SMNVEV (reference sequence). CDR3 length equals 15 residues.

The V call is TRBV27, the J call TRBJ2-7; 8 nucleotides line up with TRBD1. CDR3 length: 15 amino acids. Germline lookup yields CDR1 MNHEY and CDR2 SMNVEV (reference sequence). Unmatched junction bases numbered 12, after V lost 8 bases and J lost 3 bases. The DNA for the CDR3 is TGTGCCAGCCGACTTGGACAGGGCTTGGTCTACGAGCAGTACTTC. This encodes CASRLGQGLVYEQYF.

The chain recombines TRBV12-3 or TRBV12-4 with TRBJ1-1; TRBD1 is a possible D gene (5 bases). CDR3 length equals 11 residues. V was trimmed by 6 bases and J by 4 bases, leaving 6 bases between them. CDR3 sequence: CASRGGTEAFF. The CDR3 DNA follows: TGTGCCAGCAGGGGGGGCACTGAAGCTTTCTTT.

The chain recombines TRBV20-1 with TRBJ2-1; weak D call: TRBD2 (5 bases). This CDR3 has 14 residues. V was pared by 4 bases and J by 5 bases, with 15 bases between. Germline CDR1 reads DFQATT; CDR2 reads SNEGSKA (reference sequence). The CDR3 loop is CSANKRVQDNEQFF. CDR3 bases: TGCAGTGCTAATAAGAGGGTCCAAGACAATGAGCAGTTCTTC.

The J gene is TRBJ1-3, the V gene TRBV19; perhaps TRBD1 as D (5 bases). CDR1 and CDR2 from the germline V gene are LNHDA and SQIVND (reference sequence). V gave up 5 bases and J gave up 0 bases, with 11 bases separating them. The CDR3 runs to 15 residues. CDR3 amino acids: CASSRDRNSGNTIYF. In nucleotides, the CDR3 is TGTGCCAGTAGTCGGGACCGAAACTCTGGAAACACCATATATTTT.

V is TRBV30 and J is TRBJ1-2, with D possibly matching TRBD1 (6 bases). The CDR3 has 13 residues. The germline V and J ends were trimmed by 0 bases and 4 bases, with 9 bases remaining between them. CDR1 is GTSNPN, CDR2 SVGIG, per germline (reference sequence). The CDR3, as DNA: TGTGCCTGGAGTGTACAACAGGGCTATGGCTACACCTTC. It yields the protein CAWSVQQGYGYTF.

The CDR3 DNA follows: TGTGCCAGTGGTGGGGGGGACTCCTACAATGAGCAGTTCTTC. Its protein product is CASGGGDSYNEQFF. The chain uses TRBV19 and TRBJ2-1; 7 bases are a match to TRBD2. This CDR3 spans 14 amino acids. CDR1 LNHDA and CDR2 SQIVND come from the germline V gene (reference sequence). J gave up 0 bases and V 8 bases, and 4 bases lay outside the gene matches. Full variable domain (outside the CDR3, taken from reference TRBV19 and TRBJ2-1): DGGITQSPKYLFRKEGQNVTLSCEQNLNHDAMYWYRQDPGQGLRLIYYSQIVNDFQKGDIAEGYSVSREKKESFPLTVTSAQKNPTAFYLCASGGGDSYNEQFFGPGTRLTVL.

The chain carries TRBV30 and TRBJ2-3; D unresolved. CDR1 GTSNPN and CDR2 SVGIG come from the germline V gene (reference sequence). This CDR3 spans 12 amino acids. V was clipped by 1 base and J by 4 bases, with 6 bases between them. In DNA, the CDR3 is TGTGCCTGGAGTGGGAGCGCAGATACGCAGTATTTT. This gives the protein CAWSGSADTQYF. The complete variable domain, with remaining parts taken from reference TRBV30 and TRBJ2-3, reads SQTIHQWPATLVQPVGSPLSLECTVEGTSNPNLYWYRQAAGRGLQLLFYSVGIGQISSEVPQNLSASRPQDRQFILSSKKLLLSDSGFYLCAWSGSADTQYFGPGTRLTVL.

This chain uses TRBV5-1 with TRBJ1-1, with TRBD1 identical over 9 bases. Per the germline V gene, CDR1 is SGHRS and CDR2 is YFSETQ. V lost 4 bases and J lost 5; bases outside the gene matches: 3. The CDR3 sequence is 13 residues long. DNA for the CDR3: TGCGCCAGCAGCAGAGGACAGGGGACTGAAGCTTTCTTT. Its protein product is CASSRGQGTEAFF.

The CDR3 spells CASSVFGADSQYF. The CDR3 DNA reads as TGTGCCAGCAGTGTCTTTGGGGCTGACTCGCAGTATTTT. The chain links TRBV2 to TRBJ2-3, with D tentatively TRBD1 (5 bases). Trimming shortened V by 4 bases and J by 10 bases, and 15 bases separated the two germline ends. CDR3 size: 13 residues. Germline CDR1 and CDR2: SNHLY and FYNNEI.